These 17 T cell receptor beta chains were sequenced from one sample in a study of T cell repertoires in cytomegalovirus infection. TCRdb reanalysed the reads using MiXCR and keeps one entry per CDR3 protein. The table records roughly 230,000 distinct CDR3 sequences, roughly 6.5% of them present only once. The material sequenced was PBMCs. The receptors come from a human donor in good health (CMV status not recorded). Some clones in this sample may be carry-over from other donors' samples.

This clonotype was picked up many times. CDR3 sequence reads: CSAKPTVVNTEAFF. The CDR3, as DNA: TGCAGTGCTAAACCGACAGTAGTGAACACTGAAGCTTTCTTT. This chain joins TRBV20-1 and TRBJ1-1; TRBD1 might be the D (5 bases). The CDR3 has 14 residues. The germline V gene has CDR1 DFQATT and CDR2 SNEGSKA (reference sequence). V dropped 4 bases and J dropped 0 bases, with 12 bases sitting between them.

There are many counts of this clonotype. CDR3 DNA: TGTGCCAGCAGCCAGTTGATTTCGGCCGGAAACACCATATATTTT. It is translated as CASSQLISAGNTIYF. The J gene is TRBJ1-3, the V gene TRBV3-1; D call uncertain. The CDR3 is 15 residues long. V was shortened by 3 bases and J by 4 bases, with 13 bases between the two germline ends. Per the germline V gene, CDR1 is LGHDT and CDR2 is YNNKEL (reference sequence).

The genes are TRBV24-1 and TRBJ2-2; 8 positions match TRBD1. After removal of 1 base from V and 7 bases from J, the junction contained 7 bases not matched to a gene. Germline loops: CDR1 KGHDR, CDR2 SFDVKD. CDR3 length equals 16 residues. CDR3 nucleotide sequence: TGTGCCACCAGTGATTTCAAGGACAGGGCTGTCGGGGAGCTGTTTTTT. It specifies CATSDFKDRAVGELFF.

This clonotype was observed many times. The CDR3 sequence is CGKRQGPFGELFF. The CDR3 coding sequence is TGTGGCAAACGACAGGGCCCTTTTGGGGAGCTGTTTTTT. V gene TRBV2 combines with J gene TRBJ2-2; 7 bases fit TRBD1. The CDR3 consists of 13 residues. The V gene's germline CDR1 is SNHLY and CDR2 FYNNEI.

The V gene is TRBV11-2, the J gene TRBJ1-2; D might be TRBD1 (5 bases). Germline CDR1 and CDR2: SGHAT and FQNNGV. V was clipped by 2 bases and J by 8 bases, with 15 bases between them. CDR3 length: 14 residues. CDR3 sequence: CASSLWDAVEGYTF. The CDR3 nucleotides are TGTGCCAGCAGCTTATGGGACGCAGTTGAGGGCTACACCTTC.

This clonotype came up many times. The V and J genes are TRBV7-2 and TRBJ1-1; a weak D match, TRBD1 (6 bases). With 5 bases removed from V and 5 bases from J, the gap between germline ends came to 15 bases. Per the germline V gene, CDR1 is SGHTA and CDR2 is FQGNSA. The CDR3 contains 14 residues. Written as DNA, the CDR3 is TGTGCCAGCAGCCAACGAATAGGGGGAACTGAAGCTTTCTTT. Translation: CASSQRIGGTEAFF.

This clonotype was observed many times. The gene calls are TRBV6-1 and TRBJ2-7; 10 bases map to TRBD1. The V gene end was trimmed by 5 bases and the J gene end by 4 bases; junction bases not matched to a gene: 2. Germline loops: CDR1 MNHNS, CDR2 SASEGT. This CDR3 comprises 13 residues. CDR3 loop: CASSWDRGYEQYF. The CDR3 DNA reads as TGTGCCAGCAGTTGGGACAGGGGTTACGAGCAGTACTTC.

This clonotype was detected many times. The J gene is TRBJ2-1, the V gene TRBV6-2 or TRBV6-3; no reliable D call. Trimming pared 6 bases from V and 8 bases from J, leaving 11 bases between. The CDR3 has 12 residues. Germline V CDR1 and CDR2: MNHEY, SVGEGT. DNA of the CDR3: TGTGCCAGCAGCCCCTCCGCTTATGAGCAGTTCTTC. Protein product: CASSPSAYEQFF.

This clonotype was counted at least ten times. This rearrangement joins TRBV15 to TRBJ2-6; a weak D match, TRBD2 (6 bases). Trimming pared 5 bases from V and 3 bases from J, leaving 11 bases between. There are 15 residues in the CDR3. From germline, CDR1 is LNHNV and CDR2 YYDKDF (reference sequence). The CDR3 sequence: CATSLGGGGANVLTF. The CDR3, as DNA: TGTGCCACCAGCCTGGGGGGTGGTGGGGCCAACGTCCTGACTTTC.

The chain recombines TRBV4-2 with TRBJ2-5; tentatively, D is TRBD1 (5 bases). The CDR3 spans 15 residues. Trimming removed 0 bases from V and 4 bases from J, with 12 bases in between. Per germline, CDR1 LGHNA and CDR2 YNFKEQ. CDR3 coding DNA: TGTGCCAGCAGCCAAGATCAGGGCGGTTCAGAGACCCAGTACTTC. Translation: CASSQDQGGSETQYF.

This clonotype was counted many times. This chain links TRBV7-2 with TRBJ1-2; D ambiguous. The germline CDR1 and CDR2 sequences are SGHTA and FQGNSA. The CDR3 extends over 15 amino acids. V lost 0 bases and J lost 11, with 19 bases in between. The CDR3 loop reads CASSLASGGSSGYTF. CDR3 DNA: TGTGCCAGCAGCTTAGCTAGCGGTGGCTCCTCCGGATACACCTTC.

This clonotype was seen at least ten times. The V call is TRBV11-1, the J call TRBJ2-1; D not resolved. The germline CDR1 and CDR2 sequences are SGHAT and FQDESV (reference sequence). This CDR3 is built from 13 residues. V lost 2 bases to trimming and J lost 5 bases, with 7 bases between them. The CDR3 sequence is CASSLQAHNEQFF. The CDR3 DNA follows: TGTGCCAGCAGCTTACAAGCCCACAATGAGCAGTTCTTC.

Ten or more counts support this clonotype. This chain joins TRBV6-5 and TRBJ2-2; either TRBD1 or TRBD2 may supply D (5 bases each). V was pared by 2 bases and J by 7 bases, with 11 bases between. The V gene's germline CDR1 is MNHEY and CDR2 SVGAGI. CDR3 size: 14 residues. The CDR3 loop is CASSYEGFGGELFF. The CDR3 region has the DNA TGTGCCAGCAGTTACGAGGGGTTTGGCGGGGAGCTGTTTTTT.

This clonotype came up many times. DNA for the CDR3: TGTGCCAGCAGCGTGGGACTCCCCCGGGATGAGCAGTTCTTC. This gives the protein CASSVGLPRDEQFF. The V and J genes are TRBV9 and TRBJ2-1; a weak D match, TRBD2 (6 bases). V was cut by 2 bases and J by 8 bases, with 14 bases left in between. The length of the CDR3 is 14 residues. CDR1 and CDR2 from the germline V gene are SGDLS and YYNGEE. Full variable domain (outside the CDR3, taken from reference TRBV9 and TRBJ2-1): DSGVTQTPKHLITATGQRVTLRCSPRSGDLSVYWYQQSLDQGLQFLIQYYNGEERAKGNILERFSAQQFPDLHSELNLSSLELGDSALYFCASSVGLPRDEQFFGPGTRLTVL.

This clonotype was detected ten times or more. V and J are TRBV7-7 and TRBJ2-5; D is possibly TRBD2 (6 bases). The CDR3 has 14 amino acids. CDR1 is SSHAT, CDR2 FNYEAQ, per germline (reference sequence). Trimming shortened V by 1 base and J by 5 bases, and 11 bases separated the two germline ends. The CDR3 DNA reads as TGTGCCAGCAGCTTAGGCGATGGGGGGGAGACCCAGTACTTC. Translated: CASSLGDGGETQYF. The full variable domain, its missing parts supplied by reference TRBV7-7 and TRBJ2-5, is GAGVSQSPRYKVTKRGQDVTLRCDPISSHATLYWYQQALGQGPEFLTYFNYEAQPDKSGLPSDRFSAERPEGSISTLTIQRTEQRDSAMYRCASSLGDGGETQYFGPGTRLLVL.

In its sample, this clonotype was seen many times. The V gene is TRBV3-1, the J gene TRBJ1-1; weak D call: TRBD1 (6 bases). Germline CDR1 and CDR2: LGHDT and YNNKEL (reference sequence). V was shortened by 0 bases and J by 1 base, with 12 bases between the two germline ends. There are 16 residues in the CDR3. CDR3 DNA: TGTGCCAGCAGCCAAGACCTGCGGACAGCGAACACTGAAGCTTTCTTT. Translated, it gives CASSQDLRTANTEAFF.

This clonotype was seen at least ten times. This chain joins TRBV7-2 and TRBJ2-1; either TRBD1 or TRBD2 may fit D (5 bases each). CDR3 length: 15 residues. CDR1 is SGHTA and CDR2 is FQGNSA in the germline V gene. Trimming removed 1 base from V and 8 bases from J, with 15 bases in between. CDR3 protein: CASSLDLPGSDEQFF. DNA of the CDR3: TGTGCCAGCAGCTTAGATCTGCCAGGGAGCGATGAGCAGTTCTTC.